This T cell receptor beta chain is drawn from a study of OX40 agonist ivuxolimab in advanced cancers. Study summary: Two cutaneous melanoma patients and one hepatocellular carcinoma patient, three in all, had partial responses.

A remark on this clone: As yet, its antigen is unknown.

The CDR3 spans 16 residues. CDR1 and CDR2 (germline): SGDLS, YYNGEE. The V and J ends lost 4 bases and 0 bases respectively, with 13 bases between them. Using immunoSEQ multiplex PCR, the repertoire was profiled, and TCRdb retains in-frame clones only, with some absent. The table shows thousands of clones, with about nine tenths occurring only once. Study results and limitations: The study observed clonal expansion of CD4+ and CD8+ blood T cells by week 6 at 0.1 to 3.0 mg/kg.

Drawing of blood for sampling happened at baseline, at cycle 4 day 1, and at cycle 7 day 1. This clonotype was obtained from an adult with an advanced solid tumor such as melanoma, head and neck, liver or kidney cancer. The chain combines TRBV9 with TRBJ2-2; tentatively, D is TRBD1 (5 bases). Sample: CD4+ or CD8+ T cells sorted from blood, taken in a trial of the OX40 agonist ivuxolimab. CDR3 amino acids: CASSIHRLTNTGELFF. CDR3 DNA sequence: TGTGCCAGCAGCATCCACAGGCTAACGAACACCGGGGAGCTGTTTTTT.